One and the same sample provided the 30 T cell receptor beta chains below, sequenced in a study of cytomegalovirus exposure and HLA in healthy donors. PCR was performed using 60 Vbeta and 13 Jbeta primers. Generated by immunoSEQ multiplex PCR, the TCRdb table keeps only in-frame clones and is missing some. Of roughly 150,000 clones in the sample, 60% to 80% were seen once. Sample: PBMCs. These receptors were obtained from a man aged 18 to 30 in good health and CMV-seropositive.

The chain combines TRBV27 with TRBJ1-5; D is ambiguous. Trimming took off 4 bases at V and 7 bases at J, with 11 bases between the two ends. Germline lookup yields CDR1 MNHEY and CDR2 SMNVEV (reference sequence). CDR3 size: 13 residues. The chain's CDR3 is CASSYLEGQPQHF. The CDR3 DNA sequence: TGTGCCAGCAGTTACTTAGAGGGCCAGCCCCAGCATTTT.

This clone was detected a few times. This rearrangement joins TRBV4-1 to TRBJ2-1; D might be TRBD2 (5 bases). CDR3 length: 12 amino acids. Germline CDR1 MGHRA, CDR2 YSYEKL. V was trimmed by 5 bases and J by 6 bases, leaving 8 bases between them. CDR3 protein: CASSTSFNEQFF. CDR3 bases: TGCGCCAGCAGCACTAGTTTCAATGAGCAGTTCTTC.

The DNA for the CDR3 is TGTGCCAGCAGCTTATCAACAAATGACAGGGTCAATGGCTACACCTTC. Protein sequence: CASSLSTNDRVNGYTF. The rearrangement links TRBV7-2 to TRBJ1-2; 7 bases line up with TRBD1. Trimming took 2 bases from V and 6 from J; bases not matched to a gene: 12. The germline V gene encodes CDR1 SGHTA and CDR2 FQGNSA. CDR3 size: 16 residues.

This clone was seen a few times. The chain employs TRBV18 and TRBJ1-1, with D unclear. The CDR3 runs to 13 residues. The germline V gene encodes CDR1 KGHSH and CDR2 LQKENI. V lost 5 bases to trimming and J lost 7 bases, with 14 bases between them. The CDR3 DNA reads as TGTGCCAGCTCAAACGGAGGATCGAGTGAAGCTTTCTTT. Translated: CASSNGGSSEAFF.

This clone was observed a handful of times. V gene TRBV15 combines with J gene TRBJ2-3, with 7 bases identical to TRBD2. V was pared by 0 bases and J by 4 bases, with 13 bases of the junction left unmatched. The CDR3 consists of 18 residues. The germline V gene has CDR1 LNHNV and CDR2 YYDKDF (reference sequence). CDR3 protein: CATSRDLWRGRGSDTQYF. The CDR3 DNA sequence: TGTGCCACCAGCAGAGATCTGTGGCGGGGGAGAGGGTCAGATACGCAGTATTTT.

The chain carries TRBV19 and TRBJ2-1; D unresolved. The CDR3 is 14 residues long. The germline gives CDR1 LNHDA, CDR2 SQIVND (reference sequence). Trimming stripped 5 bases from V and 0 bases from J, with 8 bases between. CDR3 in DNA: TGTGCCAGTAGTCTACGCTTCTCCTACAATGAGCAGTTCTTC. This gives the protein CASSLRFSYNEQFF.

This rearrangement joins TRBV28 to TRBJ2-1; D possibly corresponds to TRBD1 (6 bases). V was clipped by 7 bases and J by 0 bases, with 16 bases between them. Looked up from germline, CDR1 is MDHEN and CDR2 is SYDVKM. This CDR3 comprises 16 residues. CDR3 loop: CASNPGQSGSYNEQFF. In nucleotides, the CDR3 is TGTGCCAGCAACCCCGGACAGTCAGGCTCCTACAATGAGCAGTTCTTC.

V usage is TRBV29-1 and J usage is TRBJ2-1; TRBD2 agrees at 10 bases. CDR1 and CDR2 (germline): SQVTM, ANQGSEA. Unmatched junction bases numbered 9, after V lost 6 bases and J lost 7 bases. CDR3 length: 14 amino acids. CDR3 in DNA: TGCAGCGTGACCTCTAGCGGGAGTACAAATGAGCAGTTCTTC. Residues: CSVTSSGSTNEQFF.

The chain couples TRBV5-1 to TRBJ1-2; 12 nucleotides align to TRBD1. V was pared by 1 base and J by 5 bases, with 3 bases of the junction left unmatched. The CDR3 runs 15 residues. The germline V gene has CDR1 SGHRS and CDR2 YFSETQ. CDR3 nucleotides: TGCGCCAGCAGCTTGAGGGGACAGGGGGCTTATGGCTACACCTTC. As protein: CASSLRGQGAYGYTF.

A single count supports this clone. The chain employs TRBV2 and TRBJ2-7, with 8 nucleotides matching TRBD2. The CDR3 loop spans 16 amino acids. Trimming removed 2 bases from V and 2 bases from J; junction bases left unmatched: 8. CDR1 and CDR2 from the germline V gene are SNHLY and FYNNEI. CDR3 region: CASSEISGGDAYEQYV. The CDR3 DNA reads TGTGCCAGCAGTGAAATCAGCGGGGGTGATGCCTACGAGCAGTACGTC.

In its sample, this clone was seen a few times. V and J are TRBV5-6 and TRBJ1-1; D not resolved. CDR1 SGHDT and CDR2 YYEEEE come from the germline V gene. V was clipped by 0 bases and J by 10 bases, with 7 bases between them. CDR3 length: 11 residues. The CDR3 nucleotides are TGTGCCAGCAGCTTGGGACAAGGAGCTTTCTTT. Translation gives CASSLGQGAFF.

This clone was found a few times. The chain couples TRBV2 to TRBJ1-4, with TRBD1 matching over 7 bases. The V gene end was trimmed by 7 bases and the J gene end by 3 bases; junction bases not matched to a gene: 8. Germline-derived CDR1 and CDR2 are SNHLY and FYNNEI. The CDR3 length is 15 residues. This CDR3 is CASKPDRVANEKLFF. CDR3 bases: TGTGCCAGCAAACCCGACAGGGTAGCTAATGAAAAACTGTTTTTT.

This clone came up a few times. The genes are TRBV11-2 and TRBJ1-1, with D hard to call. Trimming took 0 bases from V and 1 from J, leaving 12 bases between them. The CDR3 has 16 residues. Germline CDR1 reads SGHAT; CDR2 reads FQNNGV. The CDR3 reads CASSLDRRESNTEAFF. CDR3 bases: TGTGCCAGCAGCTTAGATAGGAGGGAATCGAACACTGAAGCTTTCTTT.

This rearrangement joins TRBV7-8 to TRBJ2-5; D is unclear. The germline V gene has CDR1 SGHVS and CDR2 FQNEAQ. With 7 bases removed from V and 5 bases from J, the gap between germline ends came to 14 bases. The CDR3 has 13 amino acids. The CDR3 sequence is CASTRSLSETQYF. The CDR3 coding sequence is TGTGCCAGCACCCGAAGCTTATCGGAGACCCAGTACTTC.

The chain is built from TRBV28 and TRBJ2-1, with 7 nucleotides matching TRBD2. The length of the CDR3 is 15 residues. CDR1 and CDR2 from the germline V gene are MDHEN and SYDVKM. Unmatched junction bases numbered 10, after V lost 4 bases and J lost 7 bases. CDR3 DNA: TGTGCCAGCAGTTCCTCGGGGAGGCGGGGGAATGAGCAGTTCTTC. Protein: CASSSSGRRGNEQFF.

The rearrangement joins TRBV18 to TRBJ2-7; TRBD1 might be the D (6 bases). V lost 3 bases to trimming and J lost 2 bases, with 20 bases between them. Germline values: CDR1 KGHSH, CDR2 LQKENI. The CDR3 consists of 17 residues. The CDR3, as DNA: TGTGCCAGCTCACCGGGCGTGGAAATTGACAGGACCTACGAGCAGTACGTC. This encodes CASSPGVEIDRTYEQYV.

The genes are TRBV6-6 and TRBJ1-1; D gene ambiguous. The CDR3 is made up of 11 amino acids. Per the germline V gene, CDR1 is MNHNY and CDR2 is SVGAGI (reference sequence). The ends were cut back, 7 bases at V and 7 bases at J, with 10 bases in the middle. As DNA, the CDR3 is TGTGCCAGCATTCAGGATATTGAAGCTTTCTTT. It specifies CASIQDIEAFF.

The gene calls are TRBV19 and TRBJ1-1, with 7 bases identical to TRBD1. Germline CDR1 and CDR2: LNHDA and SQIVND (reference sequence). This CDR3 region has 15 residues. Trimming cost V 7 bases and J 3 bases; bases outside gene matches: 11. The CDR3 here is CASINPADRDTEAFF. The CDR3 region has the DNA TGTGCCAGTATTAACCCGGCCGACAGGGACACTGAAGCTTTCTTT.

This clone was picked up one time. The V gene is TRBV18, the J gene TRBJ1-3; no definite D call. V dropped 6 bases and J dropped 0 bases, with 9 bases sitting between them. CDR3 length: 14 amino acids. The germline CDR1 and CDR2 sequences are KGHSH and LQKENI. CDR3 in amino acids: CASSPSDSGNTIYF. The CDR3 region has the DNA TGTGCCAGCTCCCCCAGCGACTCTGGAAACACCATATATTTT.

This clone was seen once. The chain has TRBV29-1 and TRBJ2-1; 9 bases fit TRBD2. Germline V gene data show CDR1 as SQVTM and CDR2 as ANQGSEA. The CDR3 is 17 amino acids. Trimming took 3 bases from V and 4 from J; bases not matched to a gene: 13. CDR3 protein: CSVEFLTSGGRYNEQFF. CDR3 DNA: TGCAGCGTTGAGTTTCTGACTAGCGGTGGTCGGTACAATGAGCAGTTCTTC.

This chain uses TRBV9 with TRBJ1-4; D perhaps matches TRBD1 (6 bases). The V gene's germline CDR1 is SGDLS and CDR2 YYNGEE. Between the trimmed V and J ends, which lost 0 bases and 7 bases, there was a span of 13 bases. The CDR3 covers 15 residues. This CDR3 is CASSVAGGAGEKLFF. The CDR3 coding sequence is TGTGCCAGCAGCGTAGCCGGGGGGGCAGGTGAAAAACTGTTTTTT.

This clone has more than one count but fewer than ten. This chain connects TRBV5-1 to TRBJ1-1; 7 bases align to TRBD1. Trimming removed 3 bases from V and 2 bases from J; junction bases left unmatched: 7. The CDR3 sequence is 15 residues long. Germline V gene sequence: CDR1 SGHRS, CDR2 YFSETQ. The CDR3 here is CASSSLQGKNTEAFF. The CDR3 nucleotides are TGCGCCAGCAGCTCACTACAGGGGAAAAACACTGAAGCTTTCTTT.

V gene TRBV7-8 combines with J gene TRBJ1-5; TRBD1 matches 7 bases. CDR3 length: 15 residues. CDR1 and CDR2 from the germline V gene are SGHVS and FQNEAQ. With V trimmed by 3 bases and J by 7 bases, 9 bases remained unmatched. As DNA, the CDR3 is TGTGCCAGCAGCTTTGCAAGGGGGCCAGGGCAGCCCCAGCATTTT. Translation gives CASSFARGPGQPQHF.

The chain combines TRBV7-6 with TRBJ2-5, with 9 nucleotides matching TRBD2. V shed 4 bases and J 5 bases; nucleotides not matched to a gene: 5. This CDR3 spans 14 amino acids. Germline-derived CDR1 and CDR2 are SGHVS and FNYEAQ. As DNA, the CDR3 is TGTGCCAGCAGCTCTGCGGGGGGGTTGGAGACCCAGTACTTC. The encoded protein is CASSSAGGLETQYF.

Here the CDR3 reads CASSGGTGWATEAFF. The CDR3 nucleotides read TGTGCCAGCAGCGGGGGGACAGGGTGGGCCACTGAAGCTTTCTTT. The rearrangement joins TRBV5-6 to TRBJ1-1; 9 positions match TRBD1. The junction had 8 bases not matched to a gene; V was cut back by 4 bases and J by 4 bases. In germline, CDR1 is SGHDT, CDR2 YYEEEE. This CDR3 is 15 amino acids long.

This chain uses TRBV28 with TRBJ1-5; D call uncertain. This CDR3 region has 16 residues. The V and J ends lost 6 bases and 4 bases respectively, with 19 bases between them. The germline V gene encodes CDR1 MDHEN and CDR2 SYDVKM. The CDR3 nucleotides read TGTGCCAGCAGACAACGCTACAGTGTAAAAAATCAGCCCCAGCATTTT. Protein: CASRQRYSVKNQPQHF.

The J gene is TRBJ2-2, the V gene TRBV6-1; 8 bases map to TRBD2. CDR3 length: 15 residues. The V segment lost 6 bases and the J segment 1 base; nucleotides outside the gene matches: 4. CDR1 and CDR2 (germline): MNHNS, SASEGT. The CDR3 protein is CASRREVMNTGELFF. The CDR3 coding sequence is TGTGCCAGCAGGCGGGAGGTGATGAACACCGGGGAGCTGTTTTTT.

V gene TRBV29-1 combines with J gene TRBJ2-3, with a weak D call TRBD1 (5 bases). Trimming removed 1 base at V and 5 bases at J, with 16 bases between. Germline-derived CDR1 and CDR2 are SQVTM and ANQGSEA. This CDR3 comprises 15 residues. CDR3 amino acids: CSVEVVMGQGDTQYF. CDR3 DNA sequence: TGCAGCGTTGAAGTAGTCATGGGGCAGGGAGATACGCAGTATTTT.

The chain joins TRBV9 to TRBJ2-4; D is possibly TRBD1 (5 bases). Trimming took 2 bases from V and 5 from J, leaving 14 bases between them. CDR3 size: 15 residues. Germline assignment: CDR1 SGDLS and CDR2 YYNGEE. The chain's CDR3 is CASSVAGSLQNIQYF. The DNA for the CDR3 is TGTGCCAGCAGCGTCGCAGGGTCGCTCCAAAACATTCAGTACTTC.

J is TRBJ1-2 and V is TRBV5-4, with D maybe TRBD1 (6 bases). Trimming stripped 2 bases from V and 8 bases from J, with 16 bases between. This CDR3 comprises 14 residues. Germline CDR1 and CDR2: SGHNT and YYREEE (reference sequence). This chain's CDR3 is CASSFGRGVLGYTF. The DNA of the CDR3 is TGTGCCAGCAGCTTCGGCAGGGGAGTATTAGGCTACACCTTC. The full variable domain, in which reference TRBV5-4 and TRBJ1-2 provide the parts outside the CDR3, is ETGVTQSPTHLIKTRGQQVTLRCSSQSGHNTVSWYQQALGQGPQFIFQYYREEENGRGNFPPRFSGLQFPNYSSELNVNALELDDSALYLCASSFGRGVLGYTFGSGTRLTVV.